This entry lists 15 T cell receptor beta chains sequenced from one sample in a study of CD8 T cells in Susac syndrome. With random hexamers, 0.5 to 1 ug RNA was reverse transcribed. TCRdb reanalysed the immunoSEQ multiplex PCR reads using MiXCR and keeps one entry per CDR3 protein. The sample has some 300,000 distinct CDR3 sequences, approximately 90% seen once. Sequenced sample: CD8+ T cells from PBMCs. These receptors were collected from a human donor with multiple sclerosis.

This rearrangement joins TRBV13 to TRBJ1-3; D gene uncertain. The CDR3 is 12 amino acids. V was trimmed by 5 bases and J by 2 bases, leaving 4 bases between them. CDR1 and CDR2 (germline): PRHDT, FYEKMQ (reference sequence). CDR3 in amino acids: CASSTTGNTIYF. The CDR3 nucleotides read TGTGCCAGCAGCACCACTGGAAACACCATATATTTT. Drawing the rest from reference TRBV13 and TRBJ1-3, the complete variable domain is AAGVIQSPRHLIKEKRETATLKCYPIPRHDTVYWYQQGPGQDPQFLISFYEKMQSDKGSIPDRFSAQQFSDYHSELNMSSLELGDSALYFCASSTTGNTIYFGEGSWLTVV.

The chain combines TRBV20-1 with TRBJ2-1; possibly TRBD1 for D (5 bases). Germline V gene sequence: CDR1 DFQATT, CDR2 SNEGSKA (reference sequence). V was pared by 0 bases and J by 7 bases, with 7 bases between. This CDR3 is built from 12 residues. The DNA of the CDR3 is TGCAGTGCTAGAGAGACAGAAAATGAGCAGTTCTTC. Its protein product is CSARETENEQFF.

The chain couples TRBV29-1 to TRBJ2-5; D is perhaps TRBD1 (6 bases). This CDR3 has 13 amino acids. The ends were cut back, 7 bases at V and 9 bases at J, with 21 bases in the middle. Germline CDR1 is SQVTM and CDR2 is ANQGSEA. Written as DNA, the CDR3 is TGCAGCGGCACGACCGGGACAATCGGTGCCCAGTACTTC. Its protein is CSGTTGTIGAQYF. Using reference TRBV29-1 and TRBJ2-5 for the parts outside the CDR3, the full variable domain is SAVISQKPSRDICQRGTSLTIQCQVDSQVTMMFWYRQQPGQSLTLIATANQGSEATYESGFVIDKFPISRPNLTFSTLTVSNMSPEDSSIYLCSGTTGTIGAQYFGPGTRLLVL.

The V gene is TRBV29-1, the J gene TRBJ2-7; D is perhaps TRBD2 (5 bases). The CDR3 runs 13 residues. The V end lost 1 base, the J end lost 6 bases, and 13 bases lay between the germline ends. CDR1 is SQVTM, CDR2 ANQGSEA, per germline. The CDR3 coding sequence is TGCAGCGTTGAAGCCTTGGGAGTCGGCGAGCAGTACTTC. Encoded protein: CSVEALGVGEQYF.

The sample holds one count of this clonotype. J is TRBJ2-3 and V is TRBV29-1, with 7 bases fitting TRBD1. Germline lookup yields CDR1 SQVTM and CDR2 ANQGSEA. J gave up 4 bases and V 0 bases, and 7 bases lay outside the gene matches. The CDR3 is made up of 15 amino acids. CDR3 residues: CSVEDLDRPPDTQYF. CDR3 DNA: TGCAGCGTTGAAGATCTGGACAGGCCCCCAGATACGCAGTATTTT.

The CDR3 reads CASSLEAMSTDTQYF. CDR3 DNA sequence: TGTGCCAGCAGTTTGGAGGCAATGAGTACAGATACGCAGTATTTT. The chain combines TRBV12-3 or TRBV12-4 with TRBJ2-3; D perhaps matches TRBD2 (5 bases). The CDR3 extends over 15 amino acids. V lost 3 bases and J 3 bases, leaving 13 bases between the germline ends.

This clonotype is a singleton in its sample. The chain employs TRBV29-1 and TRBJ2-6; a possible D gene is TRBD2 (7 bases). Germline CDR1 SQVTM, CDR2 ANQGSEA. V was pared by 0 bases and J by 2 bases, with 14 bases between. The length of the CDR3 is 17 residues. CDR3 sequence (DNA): TGCAGCGTTGAAGAAAGGGGGGGTTCACCTGGGGCCAACGTCCTGACTTTC. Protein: CSVEERGGSPGANVLTF. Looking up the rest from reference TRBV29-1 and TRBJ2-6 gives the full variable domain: SAVISQKPSRDICQRGTSLTIQCQVDSQVTMMFWYRQQPGQSLTLIATANQGSEATYESGFVIDKFPISRPNLTFSTLTVSNMSPEDSSIYLCSVEERGGSPGANVLTFGAGSRLTVL.

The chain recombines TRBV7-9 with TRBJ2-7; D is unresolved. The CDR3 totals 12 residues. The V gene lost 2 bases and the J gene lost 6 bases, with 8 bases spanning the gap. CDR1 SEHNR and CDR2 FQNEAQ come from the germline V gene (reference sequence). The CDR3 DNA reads TGTGCCAGCAGCTTAAGGTCTATCGAGCAGTACTTC. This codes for CASSLRSIEQYF.

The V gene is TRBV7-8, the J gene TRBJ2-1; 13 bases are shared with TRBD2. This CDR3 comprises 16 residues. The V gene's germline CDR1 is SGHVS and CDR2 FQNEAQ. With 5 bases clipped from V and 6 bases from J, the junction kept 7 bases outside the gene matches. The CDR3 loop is CASSHTSGGAGNEQFF. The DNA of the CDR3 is TGTGCCAGCAGCCACACTAGCGGGGGGGCGGGCAATGAGCAGTTCTTC.

The CDR3 coding sequence is TGTGCCTGGAGTCTTACTGGTAATGAGCAGTTCTTC. It specifies CAWSLTGNEQFF. This rearrangement joins TRBV30 to TRBJ2-1; D is undetermined. V was pared by 2 bases and J by 7 bases, with 9 bases between. The CDR3 is 12 residues long. Germline V lookup: CDR1 GTSNPN, CDR2 SVGIG (reference sequence).

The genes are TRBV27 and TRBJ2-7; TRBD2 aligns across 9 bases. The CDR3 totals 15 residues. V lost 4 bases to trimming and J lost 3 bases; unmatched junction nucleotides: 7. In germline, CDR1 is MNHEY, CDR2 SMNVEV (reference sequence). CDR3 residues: CASSSTVAGDYEQYF. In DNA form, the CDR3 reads TGTGCCAGCAGTTCCACGGTAGCGGGAGACTACGAGCAGTACTTC.

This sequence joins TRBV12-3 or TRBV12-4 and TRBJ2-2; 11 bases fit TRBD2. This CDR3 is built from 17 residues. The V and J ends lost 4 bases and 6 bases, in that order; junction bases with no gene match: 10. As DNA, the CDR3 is TGTGCCAGCAGTTCCTTATTAGCGGGAGGGCCGCCCGGGGAGCTGTTTTTT. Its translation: CASSSLLAGGPPGELFF.

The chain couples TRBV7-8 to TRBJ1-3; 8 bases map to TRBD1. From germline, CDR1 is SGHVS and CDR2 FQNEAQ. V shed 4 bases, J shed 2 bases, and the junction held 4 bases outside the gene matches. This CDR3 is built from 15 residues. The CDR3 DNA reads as TGTGCCAGCAGCTCCGACAGGGGCCCTGGAAACACCATATATTTT. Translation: CASSSDRGPGNTIYF. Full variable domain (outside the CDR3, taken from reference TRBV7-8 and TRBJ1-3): GAGVSQSPRYKVAKRGQDVALRCDPISGHVSLFWYQQALGQGPEFLTYFQNEAQLDKSGLPSDRFFAERPEGSVSTLKIQRTQQEDSAVYLCASSSDRGPGNTIYFGEGSWLTVV.

CDR3 residues: CSVGGGETSYEQYF. Written as DNA, the CDR3 is TGCAGCGTTGGCGGGGGCGAAACCTCCTACGAGCAGTACTTC. The chain links TRBV29-1 to TRBJ2-7, with a weak D call TRBD2 (7 bases). V was trimmed by 4 bases and J by 0 bases, leaving 13 bases between them. Germline CDR1 SQVTM, CDR2 ANQGSEA. CDR3 size: 14 residues.

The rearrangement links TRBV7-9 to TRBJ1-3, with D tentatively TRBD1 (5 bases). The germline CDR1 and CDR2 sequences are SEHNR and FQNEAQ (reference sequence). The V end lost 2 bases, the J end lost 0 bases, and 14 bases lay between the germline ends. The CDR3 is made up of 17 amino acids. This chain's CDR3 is CASSLREGRISGNTIYF. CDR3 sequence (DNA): TGTGCCAGCAGCTTACGGGAGGGGAGGATCTCTGGAAACACCATATATTTT.